Detailed here is one TCR beta chain. Indicated time point: persistent/refractory GD, antithyroid drugs over 5 years with positive TRAb. Isolated PBMC RNA provided the starting material for the TCR library. The diagnosis of Graves' disease used American Thyroid Association guidelines. CDR3 regions were amplified by Arm-PCR using iRepertoire HTBI primers to build TCR beta libraries. TCRdb ran MiXCR on the multiplex PCR reads and lists one entry per CDR3 protein. Among about 470,000 distinct CDR3 sequences listed, roughly 20% were seen once. This sample is part of a study of regulatory T cells in long-lasting Graves disease. Study context: By definition, persistent Graves' disease involved antithyroid drugs for over 5 years alongside positive TSH receptor antibodies.

This CDR3 has 12 amino acids. V lost 7 bases to trimming and J lost 1 base, with 10 bases between them. Germline CDR1 SQVTM, CDR2 ANQGSEA. The clonotype originates from a female donor with Graves disease. The chain carries TRBV29-1 and TRBJ1-1; no reliable D call. This sample comprised peripheral blood mononuclear cells (PBMCs), obtained when the disease was refractory, from a patient treated with antithyroid drugs. In DNA, the CDR3 is TGCAGCGCCGAACCCGGGAACACTGAAGCTTTCTTT. Protein: CSAEPGNTEAFF.